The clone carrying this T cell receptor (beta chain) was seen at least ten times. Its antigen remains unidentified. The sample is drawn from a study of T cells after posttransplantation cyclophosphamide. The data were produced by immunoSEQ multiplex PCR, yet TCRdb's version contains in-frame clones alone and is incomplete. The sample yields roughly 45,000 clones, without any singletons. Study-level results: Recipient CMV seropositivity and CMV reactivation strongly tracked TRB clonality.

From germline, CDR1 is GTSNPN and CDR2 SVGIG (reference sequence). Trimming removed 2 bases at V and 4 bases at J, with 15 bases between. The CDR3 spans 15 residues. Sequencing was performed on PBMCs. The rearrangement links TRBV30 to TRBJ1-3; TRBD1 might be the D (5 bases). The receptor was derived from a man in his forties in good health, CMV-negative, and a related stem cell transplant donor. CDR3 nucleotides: TGTGCCTGGAGTCTTTTAAGACAGACAGGAAACACCATATATTTT. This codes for CAWSLLRQTGNTIYF.